This T cell receptor (beta chain) was observed in a study of blood T cells in healthy people across ages. CDR3 length: 15 residues. The trim removed 4 bases at V and 11 bases at J, leaving 16 bases unmatched. The V gene's germline CDR1 is SGHTA and CDR2 FQGNSA. This clonotype came up once. The authors ran a second PCR of 7 to 11 cycles using a sample-barcoded 5' primer and a J-beta primer mix. TCRdb processed the 5' RACE reads anew with MiXCR; each CDR3 protein has one entry. The sample consists of about 1.4 million distinct CDR3 sequences, around 59% of them appearing once. This receptor was obtained from a young man in good health. Sequencing used blood. This sequence joins TRBV7-2 and TRBJ2-5; the match to TRBD1 covers 7 bases. The DNA of the CDR3 is TGTGCCAGCAGCTCACAGGGGCGAGCTTTTAATGAGCAGTACTTC. Translated, it gives CASSSQGRAFNEQYF.